Following are 20 T cell receptor beta chains from one sample sequenced in a study of blood T cell repertoires in COVID-19. Data came from immunoSEQ multiplex PCR; TCRdb stores just in-frame clones and leaves some out. This table holds more than 350,000 clones, 70% to 90% found once. Sequencing used PBMCs or T cells enriched from blood (not recorded which). These receptors all stem from a woman aged 18-29 years who had been exposed to COVID-19.

This chain uses TRBV11-2 with TRBJ1-2; perhaps TRBD1 as D (5 bases). The CDR3 consists of 13 residues. V gave up 4 bases and J gave up 8 bases, with 14 bases separating them. Per the germline V gene, CDR1 is SGHAT and CDR2 is FQNNGV. CDR3 in amino acids: CASSSNPGPGYTF. CDR3 coding DNA: TGTGCCAGCAGCTCTAATCCAGGGCCCGGCTACACCTTC.

The chain recombines TRBV5-3 with TRBJ1-6, with no clear D. TRBV5-3 is classed as an ORF, of uncertain function. The V end was cut by 3 bases, the J end by 14 bases, with 21 bases between. The CDR3 totals 15 residues. The CDR3 bases are TGTGCCAGAAGCTCCTGCGTACTATGTCCGAGCGCCCTCCACTTT. This translates into CARSSCVLCPSALHF.

The chain couples TRBV4-1 to TRBJ1-4; D perhaps matches TRBD1 (5 bases). CDR3 length: 15 residues. Germline CDR1 reads MGHRA; CDR2 reads YSYEKL. Trimming stripped 0 bases from V and 8 bases from J, with 13 bases between. The CDR3 coding sequence is TGCGCCAGCAGCCAAGATAGCCAGGGCAGAGAAAAACTGTTTTTT. Translating it yields CASSQDSQGREKLFF.

The chain recombines TRBV7-9 with TRBJ2-3; 10 bases align to TRBD2. Germline trimming cut 6 bases from V and 1 base from J; bases unmatched to any gene: 4. The length of the CDR3 is 15 residues. Germline V gives CDR1 SEHNR, CDR2 FQNEAQ (reference sequence). The CDR3 here is CASSASGGRTDTQYF. In nucleotides, the CDR3 is TGTGCCAGCAGTGCTAGCGGGGGACGCACAGATACGCAGTATTTT.

Only one count was recorded for this clone. J is TRBJ1-4 and V is TRBV28, with D maybe TRBD1 (5 bases). The CDR3 covers 15 residues. Between the trimmed V and J ends, which lost 6 bases and 7 bases, there was a span of 18 bases. Germline lookup yields CDR1 MDHEN and CDR2 SYDVKM. For the CDR3, the DNA is TGTGCCAGCAGCCCCTCTACGAGGAGGGGTGAAAAACTGTTTTTT. Translating gives CASSPSTRRGEKLFF.

The genes are TRBV7-2 and TRBJ1-3; D remains ambiguous. From germline, CDR1 is SGHTA and CDR2 FQGNSA. Deletions cut 2 bases from V and 0 bases from J, with 8 bases between. The CDR3 has 15 amino acids. CDR3 residues: CASSLLQISGNTIYF. The CDR3 region has the DNA TGTGCCAGCAGCTTACTCCAGATCTCTGGAAACACCATATATTTT.

The CDR3: CASSPSGSYEQYF. The CDR3 DNA is TGTGCCAGCAGCCCTAGCGGGAGCTACGAGCAGTACTTC. The J gene is TRBJ2-7, the V gene TRBV11-2; the match to TRBD2 covers 10 bases. Germline-derived CDR1 and CDR2 are SGHAT and FQNNGV. CDR3 length equals 13 residues. The V segment lost 5 bases and the J segment 3 bases; nucleotides outside the gene matches: 1.

The CDR3 bases are TGTGCCAGCAGCGCACCCCGACTAGCGGAGTCGAGGCAGTACTTC. Translating it yields CASSAPRLAESRQYF. The chain links TRBV11-2 to TRBJ2-7; 9 nucleotides align to TRBD2. The CDR3 covers 15 residues. V shed 5 bases, J shed 9 bases, and the junction held 14 bases outside the gene matches. Germline V gene data show CDR1 as SGHAT and CDR2 as FQNNGV. The variable domain in full, completed from reference TRBV11-2 and TRBJ2-7, reads EAGVAQSPRYKIIEKRQSVAFWCNPISGHATLYWYQQILGQGPKLLIQFQNNGVVDDSQLPKDRFSAERLKGVDSTLKIQPAKLEDSAVYLCASSAPRLAESRQYFGPGTRLTVT.

The V and J genes are TRBV4-3 and TRBJ2-7; the D is unclear. V was clipped by 0 bases and J by 2 bases, with 8 bases between them. From germline, CDR1 is LGHNA and CDR2 YSLEER. The CDR3 is 14 residues long. CDR3 nucleotides: TGCGCCAGCAGCCAAGATCTCTACGCCTACGAGCAGTACTTC. It translates to CASSQDLYAYEQYF.

This clone was seen more than once but under ten times. The chain joins TRBV3-1 (or the pseudogene TRBV3-2) to TRBJ2-7, with a weak D call TRBD2 (6 bases). Per the germline V gene, CDR1 is LGHDT and CDR2 is YNNKEL (reference sequence). Trimming removed 4 bases from V and 1 base from J, with 20 bases in between. The CDR3 consists of 17 residues. The CDR3 loop reads CASSPTFGTSTSYEQYF. In DNA form, the CDR3 reads TGTGCCAGCAGCCCGACCTTTGGGACTTCCACTTCCTACGAGCAGTACTTC.

This chain joins TRBV24-1 and TRBJ2-1; 9 nucleotides align to TRBD1. Germline-derived CDR1 and CDR2 are KGHDR and SFDVKD. The CDR3 extends over 15 amino acids. With V trimmed by 4 bases and J by 5 bases, 5 bases remained unmatched. CDR3 region: CATSDGTGPNNEQFF. The CDR3, as DNA: TGTGCCACCAGTGACGGGACAGGGCCCAACAATGAGCAGTTCTTC.

The chain carries TRBV7-2 and TRBJ2-1; D perhaps matches TRBD2 (6 bases). This CDR3 is 14 amino acids long. Germline assignment: CDR1 SGHTA and CDR2 FQGNSA. The V and J ends lost 3 bases and 13 bases respectively, with 19 bases between them. DNA of the CDR3: TGTGCCAGCAGCTTGATAGAGGCGGGGATGGGACAGTTCTTC. This translates into CASSLIEAGMGQFF. Together with reference TRBV7-2 and TRBJ2-1, the CDR3 gives the full variable domain: GAGVSQSPSNKVTEKGKDVELRCDPISGHTALYWYRQSLGQGLEFLIYFQGNSAPDKSGLPSDRFSAERTGGSVSTLTIQRTQQEDSAVYLCASSLIEAGMGQFFGPGTRLTVL.

The genes are TRBV9 and TRBJ2-1, with TRBD2 matching 12 bases. In germline, CDR1 is SGDLS, CDR2 YYNGEE. V lost 1 base to trimming and J lost 6 bases; unmatched junction nucleotides: 2. CDR3 length: 15 residues. The CDR3 loop is CASSVLAGGFNEQFF. The CDR3 DNA sequence: TGTGCCAGCAGCGTACTAGCGGGGGGGTTCAATGAGCAGTTCTTC.

This clone was observed a handful of times. The V and J genes are TRBV11-3 and TRBJ1-2, with 12 bases matching TRBD1. Germline lookup yields CDR1 SGHNT and CDR2 YENEEA. The trim removed 5 bases at V and 5 bases at J, leaving 9 bases unmatched. CDR3 length equals 16 residues. CDR3 in amino acids: CASSQPPGQGAYGYTF. CDR3 sequence (DNA): TGTGCCAGCAGCCAGCCCCCGGGACAGGGGGCTTATGGCTACACCTTC.

The chain couples TRBV6-5 to TRBJ2-1, with TRBD2 matching over 11 bases. The CDR3 covers 14 residues. Looked up from germline, CDR1 is MNHEY and CDR2 is SVGAGI. With V trimmed by 4 bases and J by 8 bases, 4 bases remained unmatched. The chain's CDR3 is CASSFSGRGDEQFF. CDR3 sequence (DNA): TGTGCCAGCAGTTTTAGCGGGAGGGGCGATGAGCAGTTCTTC.

V usage is TRBV15 and J usage is TRBJ1-2, with D tentatively TRBD1 (6 bases). From germline, CDR1 is LNHNV and CDR2 YYDKDF (reference sequence). CDR3 size: 13 residues. V dropped 8 bases and J dropped 6 bases, with 16 bases sitting between them. CDR3 sequence reads: CATRTGGEDGYTF. CDR3 coding DNA: TGTGCCACCCGGACGGGGGGCGAAGATGGCTACACCTTC.

The rearrangement uses TRBV27 and TRBJ2-1, with TRBD2 identical over 13 bases. The V gene end was trimmed by 6 bases and the J gene end by 2 bases; junction bases not matched to a gene: 10. The germline V gene encodes CDR1 MNHEY and CDR2 SMNVEV (reference sequence). The CDR3 runs to 18 residues. CDR3 sequence: CASSRGTSGTPAYNEQFF. The CDR3 DNA is TGTGCCAGCAGCCGCGGGACTAGCGGGACCCCCGCCTACAATGAGCAGTTCTTC.

The chain carries TRBV11-3 and TRBJ2-7; a weak D match, TRBD1 (5 bases). The CDR3 is 12 residues long. V shed 5 bases and J shed 6 bases, with 11 bases lying between them. From germline, CDR1 is SGHNT and CDR2 YENEEA. CDR3 amino acids: CASSNRGREQYF. Here the CDR3 DNA reads TGTGCCAGCAGCAATAGGGGTCGCGAGCAGTACTTC.

This rearrangement joins TRBV27 to TRBJ2-5, with TRBD2 matching over 8 bases. V was pared by 0 bases and J by 5 bases, with 5 bases of the junction left unmatched. This CDR3 contains 15 residues. Germline CDR1 is MNHEY and CDR2 is SMNVEV (reference sequence). For the CDR3, the DNA is TGTGCCAGCAGTTTATCCGGGGGGGCGCGGGAGACCCAGTACTTC. Translating it yields CASSLSGGARETQYF.

Only a few counts were recorded for this clone. CDR3 in amino acids: CASSKQGQNTEAFF. CDR3 DNA: TGTGCCAGTTCGAAACAGGGTCAGAACACTGAAGCTTTCTTT. The chain is built from TRBV19 and TRBJ1-1, with D possibly TRBD1 on 6 matching bases. Germline CDR1 LNHDA, CDR2 SQIVND (reference sequence). The CDR3 is 14 residues long. V lost 8 bases and J lost 1, with 14 bases in between.